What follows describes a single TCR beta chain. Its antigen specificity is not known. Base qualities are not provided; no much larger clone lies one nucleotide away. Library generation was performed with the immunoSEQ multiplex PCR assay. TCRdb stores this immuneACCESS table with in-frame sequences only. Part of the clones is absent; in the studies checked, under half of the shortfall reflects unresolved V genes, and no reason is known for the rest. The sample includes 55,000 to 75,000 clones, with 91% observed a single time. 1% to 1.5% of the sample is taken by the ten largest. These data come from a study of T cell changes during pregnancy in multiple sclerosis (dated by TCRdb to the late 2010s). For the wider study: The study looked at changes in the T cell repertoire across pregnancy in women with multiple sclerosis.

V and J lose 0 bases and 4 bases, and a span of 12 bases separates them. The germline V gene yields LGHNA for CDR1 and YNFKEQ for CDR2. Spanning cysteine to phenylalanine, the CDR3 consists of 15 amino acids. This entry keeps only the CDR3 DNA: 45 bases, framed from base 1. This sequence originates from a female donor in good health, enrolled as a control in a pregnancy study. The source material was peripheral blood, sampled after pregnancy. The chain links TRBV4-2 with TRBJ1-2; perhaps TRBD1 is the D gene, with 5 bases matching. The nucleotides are TGTGCCAGCAGCCAAGATCTAGGGGAGGCCTATGGCTACACCTTC. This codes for CASSQDLGEAYGYTF.